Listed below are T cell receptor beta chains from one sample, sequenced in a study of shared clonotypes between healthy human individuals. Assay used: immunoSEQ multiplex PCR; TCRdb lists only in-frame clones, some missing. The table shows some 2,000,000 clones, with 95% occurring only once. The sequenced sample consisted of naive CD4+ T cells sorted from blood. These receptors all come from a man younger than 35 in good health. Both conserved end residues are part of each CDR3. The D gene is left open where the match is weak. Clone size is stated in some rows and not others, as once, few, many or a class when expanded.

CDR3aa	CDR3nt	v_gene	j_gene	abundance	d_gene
CASSPRGGTSGRLTDTQYF	TGTGCCAGCAGCCCGAGGGGCGGGACTAGCGGGAGGCTGACAGATACGCAGTATTTT	TRBV5-4	TRBJ2-3	NA	TRBD2
CASSQAYGLNTEAFF	TGTGCCAGCAGCCAAGCGTACGGGCTGAACACTGAAGCTTTCTTT	TRBV4-2	TRBJ1-1	NA	NA
CASSFLGQSATKNIQYF	TGTGCCAGCAGTTTTCTGGGACAGTCAGCAACCAAAAACATTCAGTACTTC	TRBV28	TRBJ2-4	once	TRBD1
CASSFRDRTFGNTIYF	TGTGCCAGCAGCTTCCGGGACAGGACATTCGGAAACACCATATATTTT	TRBV5-6	TRBJ1-3	NA	TRBD1
CASSLVSENSPLHF	TGCGCCAGCAGCTTGGTGTCAGAGAATTCACCCCTCCACTTT	TRBV5-1	TRBJ1-6	few	NA
CASSPQPPEQYF	TGTGCCAGCTCACCACAGCCTCCCGAGCAGTACTTC	TRBV18	TRBJ2-7	NA	NA
CASSSRTGGRSKAFF	TGTGCCAGCAGTTCGAGGACAGGGGGGCGATCAAAAGCTTTCTTT	TRBV6-5	TRBJ1-1	NA	TRBD1
CASSLGPDDGETQYF	TGTGCCAGCAGCTTAGGACCGGACGATGGGGAGACCCAGTACTTC	TRBV7-9	TRBJ2-5	NA	NA
CASSPQWERRSSYNEQFF	TGTGCCAGCAGCCCCCAATGGGAAAGGCGGAGCTCCTACAATGAGCAGTTCTTC	TRBV7-9	TRBJ2-1	NA	NA
CASSDPGASEKLFF	TGTGCCAGCAGTGACCCGGGGGCGAGTGAAAAACTGTTTTTT	TRBV25-1	TRBJ1-4	NA	NA
CASRAVNYGYTF	TGTGCCAGCAGGGCGGTGAACTATGGCTACACCTTC	TRBV6-1	TRBJ1-2	NA	NA
CASSYSAGYYEQYF	TGTGCCAGCAGTTACTCGGCGGGGTACTACGAGCAGTACTTC	TRBV6-5	TRBJ2-7	few	NA
CASSTLRDSPLHF	TGTGCCAGTAGTACGCTTAGGGATTCACCCCTCCACTTT	TRBV19	TRBJ1-6	NA	NA
CASSSRDGTTNEKLFF	TGTGCCAGCAGCTCCCGGGACGGCACAACTAATGAAAAACTGTTTTTT	TRBV11-3	TRBJ1-4	NA	NA
CASRPHPSGSYYEQYF	TGTGCCAGCAGGCCTCACCCTAGCGGGAGCTATTACGAGCAGTACTTC	TRBV7-9	TRBJ2-7	NA	TRBD2
CASSLGEPPYEQYF	TGCGCCAGCAGCTTGGGGGAGCCTCCTTACGAGCAGTACTTC	TRBV5-1	TRBJ2-7	NA	NA
CASSRQGNQPQHF	TGTGCCAGCAGCCGACAGGGTAATCAGCCCCAGCATTTT	TRBV6-5	TRBJ1-5	NA	TRBD1
CAISERGQAAYEQYF	TGTGCCATCAGTGAGAGGGGACAGGCAGCCTACGAGCAGTACTTC	TRBV10-3	TRBJ2-7	NA	TRBD1
CSVARIMNTEAFF	TGCAGCGTTGCGAGAATCATGAACACTGAAGCTTTCTTT	TRBV29-1	TRBJ1-1	NA	NA
CASSPDSDQETQYF	TGTGCCAGCAGCCCTGACTCGGACCAAGAGACCCAGTACTTC	TRBV7-2	TRBJ2-5	NA	NA
CAISESTNSPLHF	TGTGCCATCAGTGAGTCGACCAATTCACCCCTCCACTTT	TRBV10-3	TRBJ1-6	once	NA
CASSWTREKLFF	TGTGCCAGCAGTTGGACAAGAGAAAAACTGTTTTTT	TRBV2	TRBJ1-4	once	NA